The next 5 T cell receptor beta chains were all read from a single sample in a study of T cells in Graves' hyperthyroidism and ophthalmopathy. TCR beta CDR3 regions were amplified from RNA transcripts. The primer set for the first-round RT-PCR of the TCR CDR3 was HTBI. MiXCR, applied by TCRdb to the multiplex PCR reads, yields one record per CDR3 protein. Here the sample spans fewer than 650,000 distinct CDR3 sequences, around 15% being singletons. Source material: blood. These TCRs come from a woman between 40 and 50 years old with Graves' hyperthyroidism.

This clonotype was counted many times. This chain links TRBV12-3 or TRBV12-4 with TRBJ1-1; D is undetermined. The V gene lost 5 bases and the J gene lost 3 bases, with 4 bases spanning the gap. The CDR3 covers 11 residues. As DNA, the CDR3 is TGTGCCAGCAGTACCGACACTGAAGCTTTCTTT. Its protein is CASSTDTEAFF.

This clonotype came up a few times. This chain links TRBV18 with TRBJ1-3; D is perhaps TRBD1 (6 bases). In germline, CDR1 is KGHSH, CDR2 LQKENI. The CDR3 covers 16 residues. The V and J ends lost 1 base and 3 bases respectively, with 13 bases between them. CDR3 nucleotide sequence: TGTGCCAGCTCACCACTTCAGGACAGCGATGGAAACACCATATATTTT. Amino acids: CASSPLQDSDGNTIYF.

This clonotype came up many times. V and J are TRBV6-5 and TRBJ2-2; D call uncertain. Per the germline V gene, CDR1 is MNHEY and CDR2 is SVGAGI. The length of the CDR3 is 12 residues. The V end was cut by 3 bases, the J end by 7 bases, with 6 bases between. The DNA for the CDR3 is TGTGCCAGCAGTTATGTCAACGGGGAGCTGTTTTTT. This sequence encodes CASSYVNGELFF.

This clonotype has at least ten counts. This chain uses TRBV28 with TRBJ2-1; 8 bases are shared with TRBD2. CDR3 length equals 14 residues. The V gene end was trimmed by 6 bases and the J gene end by 2 bases; junction bases not matched to a gene: 3. In germline, CDR1 is MDHEN, CDR2 SYDVKM. CDR3 sequence: CASSLAGTYNEQFF. CDR3 DNA: TGTGCCAGCAGCTTAGCGGGAACCTACAATGAGCAGTTCTTC.

V and J are TRBV7-2 and TRBJ2-7; D perhaps matches TRBD1 (6 bases). The V end was cut by 1 base, the J end by 7 bases, with 14 bases between. Germline V gene lookup returns CDR1 SGHTA and CDR2 FQGNSA. CDR3 length: 14 residues. CDR3 coding DNA: TGTGCCAGCAGCTTAGGTGGTGGGGGCTTAGAGCAGTACTTC. Translated: CASSLGGGGLEQYF.